This T cell receptor beta chain was sequenced for a study of T cell changes during pregnancy in multiple sclerosis. Clones were sequenced by immunoSEQ multiplex PCR, and TCRdb holds only the in-frame ones, with some missing. Here the sample spans about 50,000 clones, about 94% being singletons. Germline V gives CDR1 MDHEN, CDR2 SYDVKM. Trimming removed 5 bases from V and 5 bases from J; junction bases left unmatched: 9. The CDR3 contains 16 residues. The clonotype originates from a female donor with multiple sclerosis, enrolled in a pregnancy study. The rearrangement uses TRBV28 and TRBJ2-1; 10 nucleotides line up with TRBD2. The sample was CD8+ T cells from peripheral blood mononuclear cells, taken in the first trimester of pregnancy. CDR3 amino acids: CASSPLAGAKDNEQFF. The CDR3 DNA is TGTGCCAGCAGTCCTCTAGCGGGAGCCAAGGACAATGAGCAGTTCTTC.